This T cell receptor (beta chain) was profiled in a study of response to subunit inactivated influenza vaccine. Using its own MiXCR run on the RT-PCR reads, TCRdb lists one record per CDR3 protein. The sample has more than 400,000 distinct CDR3 sequences; approximately 6.9% are singletons. In germline, CDR1 is SEHNR, CDR2 FQNEAQ (reference sequence). The CDR3 loop spans 17 amino acids. V lost 0 bases to trimming and J lost 4 bases, with 16 bases between them. There are many counts of this clonotype. The genes are TRBV7-9 and TRBJ2-1; possible D gene TRBD2, 5 bases. Source: PBMCs from blood, taken less than 30 months after vaccination. The TCR comes from a man between 50 and 69 years old who received an inactivated influenza vaccine. The CDR3 region is CASSLARASGAYNEQFF. The CDR3 nucleotides are TGTGCCAGCAGCTTAGCGAGGGCCAGCGGTGCTTACAATGAGCAGTTCTTC.